The 5 T cell receptor beta chains below come from one sample, sequenced in a study of molecular identifiers for immune sequencing clone quantification (dated by TCRdb to 2017 to 2018). Library preparation was by PCR. The instrument was an Illumina HiSeq 4000. TCRdb trimmed the raw reads at Q25, called clones with MiXCR and kept productive beta chains. Rows are combined by CDR3 protein, so each entry shows the most common genes and DNA. For this sample there are 35,000 to 45,000 distinct CDR3 sequences; about a fifth appear just once. In total, the top ten clones hold approximately 1% of the sample. Sequencing was done on a sample of naive CD8+ T cells from blood, with Jurkat cell RNA spiked in. The cell subset or site label here, explained by the study, means: FACS-sorted CD8+CD4-CCR7+CD45RA+ naive T cells. The source of these receptors is a human donor in good health. Some libraries in this study had Jurkat cell RNA spiked in.

This clonotype showed up just a few times. This chain uses TRBV11-2 with TRBJ2-1; 11 nucleotides match TRBD1. Unmatched junction bases numbered 4, after V lost 3 bases and J lost 9 bases. This CDR3 is 14 amino acids long. Germline lookup yields CDR1 SGHAT and CDR2 FQNNGV. The CDR3 here is CASSFGQGAGEQFF. CDR3 nucleotides: TGTGCCAGCAGCTTCGGACAGGGGGCGGGTGAGCAGTTCTTC.

This clonotype was counted many times. The J gene is TRBJ2-3, the V gene TRBV7-9; D possibly corresponds to TRBD1 (6 bases). The CDR3 is 15 residues long. Germline V gene data show CDR1 as SEHNR and CDR2 as FQNEAQ (reference sequence). Trimming left V 5 bases short and J 0 bases short, with 12 bases between. CDR3 region: CASSRQVASTDTQYF. The CDR3 region has the DNA TGTGCCAGCAGCCGACAGGTTGCGAGCACAGATACGCAGTATTTT.

The table lists this clonotype with a few counts. The germline gene is not matched at one end of the junction; a read error may be the cause. CDR3 residues: CASSSPAGELAGVFPYSEQFF. CDR3 nucleotide sequence: TGTGCCAGCAGCTCCCCGGCGGGAGAACTAGCGGGGGTTTTTCCCTACAGTGAGCAGTTCTTC. This sequence joins TRBV7-2 and TRBJ2-1; 11 nucleotides agree with TRBD2. The CDR3 loop spans 21 amino acids. Germline V gene data show CDR1 as SGHTA and CDR2 as FQGNSA.

This clonotype is medium-sized by share. V and J are TRBV28 and TRBJ2-7; D gene uncertain. CDR1 is MDHEN and CDR2 is SYDVKM in the germline V gene. The length of the CDR3 is 13 residues. The V and J ends lost 3 bases and 5 bases respectively, with 11 bases between them. CDR3 in DNA: TGTGCCAGCAGTTTTGTGCCTCGGGACGAGCAGTACTTC. Protein: CASSFVPRDEQYF.

Concerning this clonotype itself: Just one base apart from a much larger clone, this may be a read error. V and J are TRBV28 and TRBJ2-1; D is perhaps TRBD2 (6 bases). V was cut by 6 bases and J by 9 bases, with 12 bases left in between. Germline assignment: CDR1 MDHEN and CDR2 SYDVKM. The CDR3 extends over 12 amino acids. DNA of the CDR3: TGTGCCAGCAGGAATCGGGGGTTTGAGCAGTTCTTC. Protein: CASRNRGFEQFF.